This T cell receptor (beta chain) was documented in a study of cytomegalovirus exposure and HLA in healthy donors. Study at large: Researchers found that approximately 77% of some 400 genotyped donors fell within the Caucasian-associated ancestry cluster. The study, taken as a whole, reports: A list of approximately 150 TCR beta chains associated with cytomegalovirus was given. Reportedly, fewer N-insertions than the approximately 700-donor mean appeared in an Asian-associated ancestry cluster in a later analysis. Analyses of presence/absence relied on an assumption of roughly uniform sequencing depth across donors.

The germline V and J ends were trimmed by 8 bases and 6 bases, with 15 bases remaining between them. The germline CDR1 and CDR2 sequences are SNHLY and FYNNEI. This CDR3 is 13 amino acids long. The study ran its PCR with 60 Vbeta and 13 Jbeta primers. Generated by immunoSEQ multiplex PCR, the TCRdb table keeps only in-frame clones and is missing some. This repertoire includes 200,000 to 250,000 clones. To note about this clone: As yet, its antigen is unknown.

The TCR originated in a girl aged 2 to 9 in good health and CMV-seropositive. Specimen: PBMCs. The genes are TRBV2 and TRBJ2-3; D may be TRBD2 (6 bases). CDR3 protein: CASDRESGDTQYF. The CDR3 DNA follows: TGTGCCAGCGATCGGGAGTCGGGGGATACGCAGTATTTT. The full variable domain, rest sourced from reference TRBV2 and TRBJ2-3, is EPEVTQTPSHQVTQMGQEVILRCVPISNHLYFYWYRQILGQKVEFLVSFYNNEISEKSEIFDDQFSVERPDGSNFTLKIRSTKLEDSAMYFCASDRESGDTQYFGPGTRLTVL.